This T cell receptor beta chain was sequenced for a study of cytomegalovirus exposure and HLA in healthy donors. Use of 60 Vbeta and 13 Jbeta primers characterized the PCR. The table came from immunoSEQ multiplex PCR; TCRdb's copy has only in-frame clones and leaves some out. The sample holds some 150,000 clones, under 90% seen once. These donors counted as nominally healthy when sampled, but unrecorded immune exposures were likely. The sample taken for sequencing was PBMCs. The clonotype was recovered from a boy aged 2-9 years in good health and CMV-seronegative.

This chain's CDR3 is CASSFGQTYEQYF. Written as DNA, the CDR3 is TGTGCCAGCAGCTTCGGACAGACCTACGAGCAGTACTTC. V and J are TRBV5-6 and TRBJ2-7, with D perhaps matching TRBD1 (6 bases). The CDR3 has 13 residues. In germline, CDR1 is SGHDT, CDR2 YYEEEE. V dropped 2 bases and J dropped 2 bases, with 8 bases sitting between them. The full variable domain, its missing parts supplied by reference TRBV5-6 and TRBJ2-7, is DAGVTQSPTHLIKTRGQQVTLRCSPKSGHDTVSWYQQALGQGPQFIFQYYEEEERQRGNFPDRFSGHQFPNYSSELNVNALLLGDSALYLCASSFGQTYEQYFGPGTRLTVT.